This T cell receptor beta chain is from a study of T cells in Graves' hyperthyroidism and ophthalmopathy. TCR beta CDR3 region amplification was performed from RNA transcripts. With the HTBI primer set, the TCR CDR3 went through a first round of RT-PCR. Via MiXCR, TCRdb re-called the multiplex PCR reads, giving one row per CDR3 protein. Of about 200,000 distinct CDR3 sequences detected, roughly 17% appear once; the ten largest clones hold approximately 56%. Overall study results and limits: Expanded thyroid clonotypes (above 0.001) were mostly also found in blood.

This clonotype was recorded many times. The target antigen is unknown. CDR3 length equals 13 residues. V was pared by 7 bases and J by 3 bases, with 4 bases of the junction left unmatched. The V call is TRBV12-3 or TRBV12-4, the J call TRBJ1-2, with 8 bases matching TRBD1. The TCR sequence derives from a woman aged 45-59 years with Graves' hyperthyroidism. Sequencing was carried out using blood. The CDR3 nucleotides read TGTGCCAGCAAGGACAGGGAAGACTATGGCTACACCTTC. Translating it yields CASKDREDYGYTF.